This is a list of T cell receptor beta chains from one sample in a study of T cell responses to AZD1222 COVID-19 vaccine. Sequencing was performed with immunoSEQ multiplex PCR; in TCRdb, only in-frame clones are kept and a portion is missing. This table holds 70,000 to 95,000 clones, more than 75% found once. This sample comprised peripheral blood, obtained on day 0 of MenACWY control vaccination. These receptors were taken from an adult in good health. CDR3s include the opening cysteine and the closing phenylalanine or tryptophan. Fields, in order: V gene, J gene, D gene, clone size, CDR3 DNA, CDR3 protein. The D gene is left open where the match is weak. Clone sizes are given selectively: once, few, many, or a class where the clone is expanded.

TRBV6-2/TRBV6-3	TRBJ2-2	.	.	TGTGCCAGCAGTCCCTTACAGGCCGGCGGGGAGCTGTTTTTT	CASSPLQAGGELFF
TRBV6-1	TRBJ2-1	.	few	TGTGCCAGCAGTGAAAATACGGGGTGGACATTATACAATGAGCAGTTCTTC	CASSENTGWTLYNEQFF
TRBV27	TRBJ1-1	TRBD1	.	TGTGCCAGCAGTTTACAAAGACAGGGGTGGACTGAAGCTTTCTTT	CASSLQRQGWTEAFF
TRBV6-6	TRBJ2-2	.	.	TGTGCCAGCAGACCCCAGGGGCCCCGCCGGGAGCTGTTTTTT	CASRPQGPRRELFF
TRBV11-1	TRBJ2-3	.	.	TGTGCCAGCAGCTTAACGGGGACTAGCACAGATACGCAGTATTTT	CASSLTGTSTDTQYF
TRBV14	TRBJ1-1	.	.	TGTGCCAGCAGCCAAGCAAGACAGAACACTGAAGCTTTCTTT	CASSQARQNTEAFF
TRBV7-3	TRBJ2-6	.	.	TGTGCCAGCAGCGTCCAGGGGCCTGGGGCCAACGTCCTGACTTTC	CASSVQGPGANVLTF
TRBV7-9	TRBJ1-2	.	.	TGTGCCAGCAGCTTAGACGTTTGGGAACTCACCTTC	CASSLDVWELTF
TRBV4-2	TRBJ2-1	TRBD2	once	TGTGCCAGCAGCCAAAATCTAGCGGGTACCTACAATGAGCAGTTCTTC	CASSQNLAGTYNEQFF
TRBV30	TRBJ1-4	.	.	TGTGCCTGGAGTTACCTTGGGGCAGCTGAAAAACTGTTTTTT	CAWSYLGAAEKLFF
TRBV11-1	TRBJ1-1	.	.	TGTGCCAGCAGCTTAGTGGTAGGCACTGAAGCTTTCTTT	CASSLVVGTEAFF
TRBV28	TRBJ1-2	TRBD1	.	TGTGCCAGCAGTTTCCAACAGGGGGCTAACTATGGCTACACCTTC	CASSFQQGANYGYTF
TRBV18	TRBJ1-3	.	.	TGTGCCAGCTCACCACGGGAAGACTCTGGAAACACCATATATTTT	CASSPREDSGNTIYF
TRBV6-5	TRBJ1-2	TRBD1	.	TGTGCCAGCAGTATGGGACAGGGGAATGGCTACACCTTC	CASSMGQGNGYTF